These T cell receptor beta chains were read from a single sample in a study of shared clonotypes between healthy human individuals. Here immunoSEQ multiplex PCR was the method, and the copy in TCRdb shows in-frame clones only, minus some. The table records over 95,000 clones, around 43% of them present only once. Sequencing used PBMCs. These receptors were obtained from a woman aged 35 to 49 in good health. Some clones in this sample may be carry-over from other donors' samples. Each CDR3 is given with its conserved first and last residue. D genes are given only for firm matches. For some rows the clone size is stated as once, few or many, or as a class when expanded; others skip it.

j_call | d_call | cdr3_length | v_call | clone_size | cdr3_nt | cdr3_aa
TRBJ2-7 | TRBD2 | 13 | TRBV5-5 | few | TGTGCCAGTTATGGCCCATCGGGGGGCGAGCAGTACTTC | CASYGPSGGEQYF
TRBJ2-7 | TRBD2 | 17 | TRBV4-2 | - | TGTGCCAGCAGCCAGAGAAGACTAGCGGGAAACGCCAACGAGCAGTACTTC | CASSQRRLAGNANEQYF
TRBJ1-2 | - | 13 | TRBV5-6 | - | TGTGCCAGCACCGACAAATCTAACTATGGCTACACCTTC | CASTDKSNYGYTF
TRBJ2-7 | - | 14 | TRBV30 | once | TGTGCCTGGAGTAGGGGGGCAGGAGCCTACGAGCAGTACTTC | CAWSRGAGAYEQYF
TRBJ2-7 | TRBD1 | 15 | TRBV28 | few | TGTGCCAGCAGTCAAGCCGGACAGGGCTCCTACGAGCAGTACTTC | CASSQAGQGSYEQYF
TRBJ2-2 | - | 17 | TRBV5-4 | - | TGCGCCAGCAGCCAAGATTCATGGGCAGGGGTCGCAGGGGAGCTGTTTTTT | CASSQDSWAGVAGELFF
TRBJ2-7 | - | 13 | TRBV9 | few | TGTGCCAGCAGCGTAGGTCCGGGGGACGAGCAGTACTTC | CASSVGPGDEQYF
TRBJ2-6 | - | 15 | TRBV27 | - | TGTGCCAGCAGTCCGCTAGCCTCTGGGGCCAACGTCCTGACTTTC | CASSPLASGANVLTF
TRBJ2-2 | - | 15 | TRBV28 | - | TGTGCCAGCTACGCAATTGGAGGGTATGACGGGGAGCTGTTTTTT | CASYAIGGYDGELFF
TRBJ1-4 | - | 14 | TRBV4-3 | few | TGCGCCAGCAGCCCCACCGGGGAGGGGGAAAAACTGTTTTTT | CASSPTGEGEKLFF
TRBJ2-5 | TRBD2 | 16 | TRBV13 | - | TGTGCCAGCAGCCTTCAACTAGCGGGAGGGGCTGAGACCCAGTACTTC | CASSLQLAGGAETQYF
TRBJ2-1 | TRBD2 | 15 | TRBV15 | many | TGTGCCACCAGCCGGAGTGGGGGGGACTACAATGAGCAGTTCTTC | CATSRSGGDYNEQFF
TRBJ2-7 | - | 13 | TRBV7-3 | few | TGTGCCAGCAGCCCTTCCTTCGGGGTCGAGCAGTACTTC | CASSPSFGVEQYF
TRBJ2-4 | TRBD2 | 13 | TRBV29-1 | - | TGCAGCGTTAGCGGGAGGGCCGAAAACATTCAGTACTTC | CSVSGRAENIQYF
TRBJ2-1 | TRBD2 | 18 | TRBV5-5 | - | TGTGCCAGCAGCTTGGGGGCCCGCACGGGAGGGCCCTACAATGAGCAGTTCTTC | CASSLGARTGGPYNEQFF
TRBJ2-5 | TRBD2 | 19 | TRBV2 | - | TGTGCCAGCAGCCCCGGCACTAGCGGGAGAAGGAAGGGGAAAGAGACCCAGTACTTC | CASSPGTSGRRKGKETQYF
TRBJ1-5 | - | 14 | TRBV14 | few | TGTGCCAGCAGCTATGGGGGTCTGGGTCAGCCCCAGCATTTT | CASSYGGLGQPQHF
TRBJ1-5 | - | 14 | TRBV28 | few | TGTGCCAGCAGTTCTCGGGACTCCCCTTCGCCCCAGCATTTT | CASSSRDSPSPQHF
TRBJ2-1 | TRBD2 | 15 | TRBV7-6 | - | TGTGCCAGCAGCTTGGGCGGGAGTATCTACAATGAGCAGTTCTTC | CASSLGGSIYNEQFF
TRBJ2-3 | TRBD2 | 16 | TRBV9 | - | TGTGCCAGCGGCGTAGGGGCGGGAGGGCTGACAGATACGCAGTATTTT | CASGVGAGGLTDTQYF
TRBJ2-7 | - | 11 | TRBV18 | many | TGTGCCAGCTCAGCGCCTTTCGAGCAGTACTTC | CASSAPFEQYF
TRBJ2-7 | - | 14 | TRBV28 | - | TGTGCCAGCAGTTTATTGTCAGGTACTGGGGAGCAGTACTTC | CASSLLSGTGEQYF
TRBJ2-7 | TRBD2 | 15 | TRBV6-1 | - | TGTGCCACACCCGGGGCTAGCGGGAGGTCCTACGAGCAGTACTTC | CATPGASGRSYEQYF
TRBJ2-5 | TRBD1 | 15 | TRBV11-2 | many | TGTGCCAGCAGCACACCGACAGGGGGCAGGGAGACCCAGTACTTC | CASSTPTGGRETQYF
TRBJ1-4 | - | 15 | TRBV5-1 | - | TGCGCCAGCAGCTTGGAGGCCGCCTGGAAGGAAAAACTGTTTTTT | CASSLEAAWKEKLFF
TRBJ1-1 | - | 15 | TRBV29-1 | many | TGCAGCGCTGCGAGGGGATGGGGTATGAACACTGAAGCTTTCTTT | CSAARGWGMNTEAFF
TRBJ1-1 | TRBD1 | 14 | TRBV19 | - | TGTGCCAGTAGCCCGGGACAGGCTAGAGGAGAAGCTTTCTTT | CASSPGQARGEAFF